Shown below are 17 T cell receptor beta chains from a single sample sequenced in a study of CD8+ T cells in alopecia areata (dated by TCRdb to the late 2010s). The treatment or condition label, read with the paper, signifies: oral pan-JAK inhibitor, 5-10 mg twice daily. Libraries were made using the immunoSEQ multiplex PCR assay. For TCR sequencing, RNA was extracted from every sample and reverse transcribed into cDNA to serve as template. The immuneACCESS repertoire file appears here via TCRdb, limited to in-frame rearrangements. These files lack a portion of the clones; in checked studies, under half of the deficit traces to unresolved V genes, and the cause of the others is not known. This sample lists hundreds of thousands of clones; about three fifths were detected once. The ten largest clones represent 0.75% to 0.95% of the sample. The sequencing used CD4+ T cells sorted from blood, collected at approximately week 51, from a patient treated with tofacitinib. All receptors derive from a human donor with alopecia areata.

This clone has more than one count but fewer than ten. V gene TRBV27 combines with J gene TRBJ1-3; no clear D. Trimming left V 2 bases short and J 0 bases short, with 5 bases between. CDR3 size: 14 residues. Germline V gives CDR1 MNHEY, CDR2 SMNVEV (reference sequence). The CDR3 loop reads CASSLEFSGNTIYF. The CDR3 DNA reads TGTGCCAGCAGTTTAGAATTCTCTGGAAACACCATATATTTT.

The gene calls are TRBV30 and TRBJ2-4; tentative D call: TRBD1 (5 bases). Trimming took off 8 bases at V and 0 bases at J, with 11 bases between the two ends. The germline V gene has CDR1 GTSNPN and CDR2 SVGIG (reference sequence). The CDR3 is made up of 13 amino acids. CDR3 loop: CAAMTVAKNIQYF. For the CDR3, the DNA is TGTGCCGCTATGACAGTAGCCAAAAACATTCAGTACTTC. The full variable domain, its missing parts supplied by reference TRBV30 and TRBJ2-4, is SQTIHQWPATLVQPVGSPLSLECTVEGTSNPNLYWYRQAAGRGLQLLFYSVGIGQISSEVPQNLSASRPQDRQFILSSKKLLLSDSGFYLCAAMTVAKNIQYFGAGTRLSVL.

The CDR3 nucleotides are TGTGCCAGCAAAGGTCGGGGCACAGATACGCAGTATTTT. It encodes CASKGRGTDTQYF. The rearrangement joins TRBV7-6 to TRBJ2-3; D is undetermined. Germline V gives CDR1 SGHVS, CDR2 FNYEAQ. V was clipped by 7 bases and J by 1 base, with 9 bases between them. This CDR3 comprises 13 residues. Based on the CDR3 plus reference TRBV7-6 and TRBJ2-3, the full variable domain is GAGVSQSPRYKVTKRGQDVALRCDPISGHVSLYWYRQALGQGPEFLTYFNYEAQQDKSGLPNDRFSAERPEGSISTLTIQRTEQRDSAMYRCASKGRGTDTQYFGPGTRLTVL.

In this sample, this clone turned up a few times. The sample holds other DNA sequences that translate to the same CDR3. V usage is TRBV7-9 and J usage is TRBJ1-5, with a tentative D call TRBD1 (5 bases). The CDR3 loop spans 13 amino acids. The V and J ends lost 5 bases and 3 bases respectively, with 8 bases between them. The germline CDR1 and CDR2 sequences are SEHNR and FQNEAQ (reference sequence). CDR3 sequence reads: CASSLGPNQPQHF. The DNA of the CDR3 is TGTGCCAGCAGCCTGGGACCCAATCAGCCCCAGCATTTT.

The chain uses TRBV30 and TRBJ1-2; the D is unclear. The germline V gene encodes CDR1 GTSNPN and CDR2 SVGIG (reference sequence). The CDR3 runs 14 residues. V lost 1 base and J 4 bases, leaving 13 bases between the germline ends. The CDR3 coding sequence is TGTGCCTGGAGTGATGGCCTGGCTTTCTATGGCTACACCTTC. Amino acid sequence: CAWSDGLAFYGYTF.

The chain carries TRBV6-5 and TRBJ1-2; TRBD1 matches at 8 bases. CDR1 and CDR2 (germline): MNHEY, SVGAGI. The CDR3 sequence is 11 residues long. The junction had 4 bases not matched to a gene; V was cut back by 5 bases and J by 11 bases. The CDR3 DNA sequence: TGTGCCAGCAGTACGACAGGGGCGTACACCTTC. Its translation: CASSTTGAYTF.

This clone came up a few times. This chain's CDR3 is CASSNAGNYGYTF. Written as DNA, the CDR3 is TGTGCCAGCAGCAATGCAGGCAACTATGGCTACACCTTC. This sequence joins TRBV21-1 and TRBJ1-2; the table's D call TRBD1 went unverified against the DNA. TRBV21-1 corresponds to a pseudogene. CDR3 length: 13 residues.

V and J are TRBV6-5 and TRBJ1-6; D gene unclear. The ends were cut back, 4 bases at V and 11 bases at J, with 12 bases in the middle. The germline V gene has CDR1 MNHEY and CDR2 SVGAGI. The CDR3 is 13 residues long. The DNA for the CDR3 is TGTGCCAGCAGTTTCGATTCTACACCACCCCTCCACTTT. Residues: CASSFDSTPPLHF.

This chain links TRBV7-6 with TRBJ2-1, with a tentative D call TRBD1 (6 bases). V was trimmed by 5 bases and J by 4 bases, leaving 12 bases between them. This CDR3 has 14 amino acids. Germline V CDR1 and CDR2: SGHVS, FNYEAQ. For the CDR3, the DNA is TGTGCCAGCAGCCTTCGCAGGGGATACAATGAGCAGTTCTTC. Its protein product is CASSLRRGYNEQFF.

V is TRBV5-1 and J is TRBJ2-2, with D possibly matching TRBD2 (6 bases). The germline gives CDR1 SGHRS, CDR2 YFSETQ. The germline V and J ends were trimmed by 2 bases and 3 bases, with 11 bases remaining between them. This CDR3 region has 15 residues. For the CDR3, the DNA is TGCGCCAGCAGCTTACGGAGGGACCACACCGGGGAGCTGTTTTTT. Protein: CASSLRRDHTGELFF.

The chain has TRBV29-1 and TRBJ1-2; the D gene is possibly TRBD1 (6 bases). The V and J ends lost 3 bases and 0 bases respectively, with 11 bases between them. Germline assignment: CDR1 SQVTM and CDR2 ANQGSEA. The CDR3 length is 14 residues. The CDR3 is CSVEGAFTNYGYTF. CDR3 DNA: TGCAGCGTTGAGGGGGCCTTTACTAACTATGGCTACACCTTC.

The table lists this clone with a few counts. This rearrangement joins TRBV7-3 to TRBJ2-1; 9 nucleotides agree with TRBD2. Germline V gene data show CDR1 as SGHTA and CDR2 as FQGTGA. V was clipped by 2 bases and J by 4 bases; unmatched bases: 9. This CDR3 spans 17 amino acids. The CDR3 DNA is TGTGCCAGCAGCTTACGTTGGCAAGCGGGGGGTTACAATGAGCAGTTCTTC. Translation: CASSLRWQAGGYNEQFF. Drawing the rest from reference TRBV7-3 and TRBJ2-1, the complete variable domain is GAGVSQTPSNKVTEKGKYVELRCDPISGHTALYWYRQSLGQGPEFLIYFQGTGAADDSGLPNDRFFAVRPEGSVSTLKIQRTERGDSAVYLCASSLRWQAGGYNEQFFGPGTRLTVL.

V usage is TRBV29-1 and J usage is TRBJ1-2; the D is unclear. Germline V lookup: CDR1 SQVTM, CDR2 ANQGSEA. V was trimmed by 7 bases and J by 4 bases, leaving 10 bases between them. The CDR3 totals 11 residues. CDR3 protein: CSASEVYGYTF. The DNA of the CDR3 is TGCAGCGCCAGTGAGGTCTATGGCTACACCTTC.

The rearrangement links TRBV30 to TRBJ2-7; 7 nucleotides agree with TRBD2. Trimming cost V 0 bases and J 3 bases; bases outside gene matches: 8. The CDR3 totals 15 residues. Germline V gene lookup returns CDR1 GTSNPN and CDR2 SVGIG (reference sequence). In DNA, the CDR3 is TGTGCCTGGAGTGTACCCGGGGGGACTCTCTACGAGCAGTACTTC. This gives the protein CAWSVPGGTLYEQYF.

The chain couples TRBV11-2 to TRBJ1-2, with D unresolved. Trimming took off 4 bases at V and 0 bases at J, with 18 bases between the two ends. The CDR3 loop spans 17 amino acids. Germline CDR1 reads SGHAT; CDR2 reads FQNNGV. The CDR3 loop reads CASSSIRRIGANYGYTF. DNA of the CDR3: TGTGCCAGCAGCTCAATTCGGAGAATTGGGGCTAACTATGGCTACACCTTC.

A few counts support this clone. This chain connects TRBV5-6 to TRBJ2-2, with D tentatively TRBD1 (6 bases). The CDR3 spans 16 residues. Germline V gene sequence: CDR1 SGHDT, CDR2 YYEEEE. V was pared by 6 bases and J by 0 bases, with 15 bases between. CDR3 region: CASNSVGTPNTGELFF. The CDR3 DNA sequence: TGTGCCAGCAACTCAGTCGGGACACCGAACACCGGGGAGCTGTTTTTT.

V and J are TRBV9 and TRBJ1-3; D unresolved. The CDR3 runs to 14 residues. The germline CDR1 and CDR2 sequences are SGDLS and YYNGEE. The germline V and J ends were trimmed by 0 bases and 4 bases, with 8 bases remaining between them. The CDR3 coding sequence is TGTGCCAGCAGCGTAGATCGGAGCGGAAACACCATATATTTT. Residues: CASSVDRSGNTIYF. Drawing the rest from reference TRBV9 and TRBJ1-3, the complete variable domain is DSGVTQTPKHLITATGQRVTLRCSPRSGDLSVYWYQQSLDQGLQFLIQYYNGEERAKGNILERFSAQQFPDLHSELNLSSLELGDSALYFCASSVDRSGNTIYFGEGSWLTVV.